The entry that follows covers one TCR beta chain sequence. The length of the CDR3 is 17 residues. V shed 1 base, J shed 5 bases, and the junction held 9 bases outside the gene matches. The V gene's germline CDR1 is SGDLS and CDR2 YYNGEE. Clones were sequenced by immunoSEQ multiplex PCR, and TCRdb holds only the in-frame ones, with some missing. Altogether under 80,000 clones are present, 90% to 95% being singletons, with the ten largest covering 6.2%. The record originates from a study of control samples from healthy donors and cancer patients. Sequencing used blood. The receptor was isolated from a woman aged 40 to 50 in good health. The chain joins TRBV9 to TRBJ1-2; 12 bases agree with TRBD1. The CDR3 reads CASSVNKGTGGRYGYTF. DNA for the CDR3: TGTGCCAGCAGCGTAAATAAGGGGACAGGGGGCCGGTATGGCTACACCTTC.